This is a list of T cell receptor beta chains from one sample in a study of blood T cell repertoires in COVID-19. Measured with immunoSEQ multiplex PCR; TCRdb has only the in-frame clones, and not every one. The sample yields 280,000 or so clones, roughly 85% seen once. Sequenced: PBMCs or T cells enriched from blood (not recorded which). Source of these receptors: a woman between 40 and 55 years old who had recovered from COVID-19. Each CDR3 is given with its conserved first and last residue. The D gene is left open where the match is weak. The size field is filled for only some rows; it gives once, few, many or a size class.

clone size	D gene	V gene	J gene	CDR3 protein	CDR3 DNA
few	NA	TRBV6-1	TRBJ2-1	CASSEALPGLSSYNEQFF	TGTGCCAGCAGTGAAGCGCTACCGGGATTGAGCTCCTACAATGAGCAGTTCTTC
NA	NA	TRBV10-3	TRBJ2-5	CAISVGLTGETQYF	TGTGCCATCAGTGTGGGACTCACGGGAGAGACCCAGTACTTC
NA	NA	TRBV6-5	TRBJ2-2	CASVTGFGELFF	TGTGCCAGCGTCACAGGCTTCGGGGAGCTGTTTTTT
NA	NA	TRBV6-2/TRBV6-3	TRBJ2-1	CASSHSGRLFF	TGTGCCAGCAGCCATAGCGGAAGACTGTTCTTC
NA	NA	TRBV14	TRBJ1-2	CASSQGIRVDYGYTF	TGTGCCAGCAGCCAAGGAATCAGGGTGGACTATGGCTACACCTTC
NA	NA	TRBV21-1	TRBJ2-5	CASSKQGAGETQYF	TGTGCCAGCAGCAAACAGGGGGCCGGAGAGACCCAGTACTTC
NA	NA	TRBV18	TRBJ2-7	CASSPPGQTGSYEQYF	TGTGCCAGCTCACCACCCGGCCAGACAGGCTCCTACGAGCAGTACTTC
once	TRBD1	TRBV10-2	TRBJ2-2	CASSAVGTGRGGELFF	TGCGCCAGCAGTGCGGTCGGGACAGGGCGTGGGGGGGAGCTGTTTTTT
NA	NA	TRBV2	TRBJ1-2	CARKKQGDYGYTF	TGTGCCAGAAAGAAACAGGGAGACTATGGCTACACCTTC
NA	TRBD1	TRBV19	TRBJ2-1	CASSISGQGASYEQFF	TGTGCCAGTAGTATTAGCGGACAGGGGGCGTCTTATGAGCAGTTCTTC
NA	TRBD1	TRBV3-1/TRBV3-2	TRBJ1-6	CASSPSDRGTESPLHF	TGTGCCAGCAGCCCCTCGGACAGGGGGACGGAATCACCCCTCCACTTT
NA	NA	TRBV30	TRBJ2-2	CAWSAGAGYTGELFF	TGTGCCTGGAGTGCCGGGGCGGGGTACACCGGGGAGCTGTTTTTT
many	TRBD2	TRBV28	TRBJ2-7	CATGLAGYEQYF	TGTGCCACCGGACTAGCGGGGTACGAGCAGTACTTC
NA	TRBD1	TRBV28	TRBJ1-2	CASSSTGFYGYTF	TGTGCCAGCAGTTCGACAGGGTTCTATGGCTACACCTTC
NA	NA	TRBV6-5	TRBJ2-2	CAARDTGNTGELFF	TGTGCAGCCCGGGACACCGGAAACACCGGGGAGCTGTTTTTT
NA	NA	TRBV18	TRBJ1-1	CASSPDSMNTEAFF	TGTGCCAGCTCACCGGACAGCATGAACACTGAAGCTTTCTTT
NA	NA	TRBV4-1	TRBJ2-1	CASSQEGQGAGINNEQFF	TGCGCCAGCAGCCAAGAGGGTCAGGGCGCGGGGATCAACAATGAGCAGTTCTTC
NA	NA	TRBV4-2	TRBJ1-4	CASSLRRKGQRVATNEKLFF	TGTGCCAGCAGCCTACGCCGGAAGGGGCAAAGAGTCGCAACTAATGAAAAACTGTTTTTT
NA	TRBD2	TRBV10-3	TRBJ2-7	CAITSGRVDEQYF	TGTGCCATCACCTCCGGGAGGGTCGACGAGCAGTACTTC
NA	TRBD1	TRBV4-3	TRBJ1-5	CASSQDAGGYQPQHF	TGCGCCAGCAGCCAAGATGCAGGGGGGTATCAGCCCCAGCATTTT
NA	TRBD2	TRBV7-2	TRBJ2-7	CASSYPRAGAYEQYF	TGTGCCAGCAGCTACCCCCGGGCGGGGGCCTACGAGCAGTACTTC
NA	TRBD2	TRBV9	TRBJ2-1	CASSVGTRVYNEQFF	TGTGCCAGCAGCGTGGGGACTAGGGTATACAATGAGCAGTTCTTC
NA	NA	TRBV30	TRBJ1-5	CAWSVRGGQPQHF	TGTGCCTGGAGTGTAAGGGGAGGACAGCCCCAGCATTTT
NA	TRBD1	TRBV28	TRBJ2-1	CASSLQGVVRNEQFF	TGTGCCAGCAGTCTTCAGGGGGTAGTGCGGAATGAGCAGTTCTTC
NA	TRBD1	TRBV3-1/TRBV3-2	TRBJ2-7	CASSPGQISSRQYF	TGTGCCAGCAGCCCGGGACAGATTTCTAGCCGGCAGTACTTC
once	NA	TRBV15	TRBJ2-3	CATSRDGREGTDTQYF	TGTGCCACCAGCAGAGATGGGCGGGAAGGCACAGATACGCAGTATTTT
NA	TRBD1	TRBV5-4	TRBJ2-7	CASSTPTGVYEQYF	TGTGCCAGCAGCACCCCAACAGGGGTCTACGAGCAGTACTTC
NA	NA	TRBV27	TRBJ2-7	CASSSLDRPREQYF	TGTGCCAGCAGTTCCTTAGACAGGCCGCGCGAGCAGTACTTC
NA	TRBD1	TRBV19	TRBJ1-5	CASSIGTVDSNQPQHF	TGTGCCAGTAGTATTGGGACAGTTGATAGCAATCAGCCCCAGCATTTT
NA	TRBD1	TRBV9	TRBJ2-5	CASSAGQGGTETQYF	TGTGCCAGCAGCGCCGGACAGGGGGGAACGGAGACCCAGTACTTC
NA	NA	TRBV13	TRBJ2-7	CASSSRLGDMYF	TGTGCCAGCAGCTCCAGACTAGGGGATATGTACTTC
NA	NA	TRBV28	TRBJ1-4	CASSAATGFNEKLFF	TGTGCCAGCAGCGCAGCTACAGGGTTTAATGAAAAACTGTTTTTT
once	NA	TRBV28	TRBJ1-2	CASSLGGAPVGYTF	TGTGCCAGCAGTTTAGGGGGGGCCCCGGTTGGCTACACCTTC
NA	NA	TRBV28	TRBJ2-7	CASSEPGTRYEQYF	TGTGCCAGCAGCGAACCGGGGACTCGCTACGAGCAGTACTTC
NA	TRBD2	TRBV28	TRBJ2-7	CASSPGGGTLTYEQYF	TGTGCCAGCAGTCCCGGGGGGGGGACGCTGACCTACGAGCAGTACTTC
NA	TRBD1	TRBV19	TRBJ1-1	CASSIDGQGWTEAFF	TGTGCCAGTAGTATAGACGGACAGGGTTGGACTGAAGCTTTCTTT
NA	TRBD2	TRBV20-1	TRBJ2-1	CSASWGGSGNEQFF	TGCAGTGCTAGTTGGGGCGGGAGTGGGAATGAGCAGTTCTTC
NA	NA	TRBV7-2	TRBJ2-7	CASGSSYEQYF	TGTGCCAGCGGGAGCTCCTACGAGCAGTACTTC
NA	TRBD1	TRBV6-5	TRBJ1-5	CASSRTGGGPQHF	TGTGCCAGCAGTAGGACAGGGGGCGGGCCCCAGCATTTT
NA	TRBD2	TRBV19	TRBJ2-2	CASSRLAGEGGELFF	TGTGCCAGTAGCCGACTAGCGGGAGAAGGAGGGGAGCTGTTTTTT
NA	NA	TRBV6-5	TRBJ2-7	CASSGALAGLYEQYF	TGTGCCAGCAGCGGGGCACTGGCGGGGCTCTACGAGCAGTACTTC
NA	TRBD1	TRBV24-1	TRBJ2-5	CATSDSVRGRGETQYF	TGTGCCACCAGTGATTCCGTGAGGGGGCGAGGGGAGACCCAGTACTTC
NA	NA	TRBV7-9	TRBJ2-7	CASSPSGGPYEQYF	TGTGCCAGCAGCCCATCAGGAGGACCCTACGAGCAGTACTTC
NA	TRBD2	TRBV5-4	TRBJ2-5	CASARTSEETQYF	TGTGCCAGCGCTAGGACTAGCGAGGAGACCCAGTACTTC
NA	TRBD2	TRBV7-2	TRBJ2-1	CASSLDRTSGVYNEQFF	TGTGCCAGCAGCTTAGACAGGACTAGCGGAGTATACAATGAGCAGTTCTTC
NA	NA	TRBV7-9	TRBJ1-1	CASSLFMNTEAFF	TGTGCCAGCAGCTTATTCATGAACACTGAAGCTTTCTTT
NA	NA	TRBV7-8	TRBJ2-7	CASSLARQDYEQYF	TGTGCCAGCAGCTTAGCGCGGCAAGACTACGAGCAGTACTTC
NA	TRBD2	TRBV11-3	TRBJ2-1	CASIGRPSEGTRNEQFF	TGTGCCAGCATAGGTAGACCTAGCGAAGGGACTAGGAATGAGCAGTTCTTC
NA	TRBD2	TRBV28	TRBJ2-2	CASSSPLAGQDGELFF	TGTGCCAGCAGTTCCCCACTAGCGGGACAAGACGGGGAGCTGTTTTTT
once	TRBD2	TRBV5-1	TRBJ2-7	CASSLAGTSGFTGSYEQYF	TGCGCCAGCAGCTTGGCCGGGACTAGCGGCTTCACGGGTTCCTACGAGCAGTACTTC
NA	TRBD1	TRBV19	TRBJ1-5	CASMDRGRPQHF	TGTGCCAGTATGGACAGGGGTCGGCCCCAGCATTTT